These 14 T cell receptor beta chains were all obtained from the same sample, sequenced in a study of technical replicates of blood from a handful of donors. Data came from immunoSEQ multiplex PCR; TCRdb stores just in-frame clones and leaves some out. This sample yields approximately 93,000 clones, of which 90% to 95% are seen a single time; over 0.25% belongs to the top ten. Input material: T cells isolated from PBMCs. The source is a human donor in good health.

The rearrangement uses TRBV2 and TRBJ1-1, with D unclear. Germline lookup yields CDR1 SNHLY and CDR2 FYNNEI. V lost 4 bases to trimming and J lost 3 bases, with 15 bases between them. The CDR3 spans 15 residues. The CDR3 DNA sequence: TGTGCCAGCAGTGTTGGGAGGCAGTTGGACACTGAAGCTTTCTTT. It is translated as CASSVGRQLDTEAFF.

The rearrangement links TRBV6-5 to TRBJ2-4; perhaps TRBD2 as D (5 bases). Germline V gene lookup returns CDR1 MNHEY and CDR2 SVGAGI. Trimming removed 6 bases at V and 0 bases at J, with 9 bases between. The CDR3 is made up of 14 amino acids. The CDR3 reads CASRPGVAKNIQYF. CDR3 sequence (DNA): TGTGCCAGCAGACCCGGGGTAGCCAAAAACATTCAGTACTTC.

The J gene is TRBJ2-5, the V gene TRBV9, with TRBD1 as a possible D gene (6 bases). Germline V lookup: CDR1 SGDLS, CDR2 YYNGEE. This CDR3 contains 14 residues. Deletions cut 1 base from V and 5 bases from J, with 12 bases between. The CDR3 region has the DNA TGTGCCAGCAGCGTAACAGGGCAGCCGGAGACCCAGTACTTC. This sequence encodes CASSVTGQPETQYF.

V and J are TRBV7-9 and TRBJ1-1; maybe TRBD1 (6 bases). The CDR3 covers 17 residues. CDR1 and CDR2 from the germline V gene are SEHNR and FQNEAQ (reference sequence). Trimming left V 5 bases short and J 3 bases short, with 22 bases between. CDR3 sequence: CASSGLGAAEKDTEAFF. CDR3 bases: TGTGCCAGCAGCGGTCTGGGGGCCGCAGAGAAGGACACTGAAGCTTTCTTT.

The CDR3 nucleotides read TGTGCCAGCAAAGACAGGCTGAACACTGAAGCTTTCTTT. Translated, it gives CASKDRLNTEAFF. The rearrangement uses TRBV6-5 and TRBJ1-1, with D possibly being TRBD1 (6 bases). This CDR3 comprises 13 residues. Per germline, CDR1 MNHEY and CDR2 SVGAGI. The V end lost 7 bases, the J end lost 0 bases, and 9 bases lay between the germline ends.

The V and J genes are TRBV5-1 and TRBJ2-5; 8 bases agree with TRBD2. Germline V gene sequence: CDR1 SGHRS, CDR2 YFSETQ. Unmatched junction bases numbered 6, after V lost 0 bases and J lost 2 bases. There are 16 residues in the CDR3. The CDR3: CASSLGNGRGQETQYF. The CDR3 DNA follows: TGCGCCAGCAGCTTGGGTAACGGGAGGGGGCAAGAGACCCAGTACTTC.

V and J are TRBV5-6 and TRBJ1-1, with no clear D. From germline, CDR1 is SGHDT and CDR2 YYEEEE. V was trimmed by 1 base and J by 1 base, leaving 11 bases between them. The CDR3 consists of 15 residues. CDR3 nucleotides: TGTGCCAGCAGCTTGATCAGGTTCACGAACACTGAAGCTTTCTTT. This sequence encodes CASSLIRFTNTEAFF.

The gene calls are TRBV19 and TRBJ2-7; tentative D call: TRBD2 (5 bases). Per the germline V gene, CDR1 is LNHDA and CDR2 is SQIVND (reference sequence). The CDR3 sequence is 14 residues long. Trimming cost V 5 bases and J 3 bases, with 14 bases left between them. In nucleotides, the CDR3 is TGTGCCAGTAGTGACGGCGGAGGAGGCTACGAGCAGTACTTC. It translates to CASSDGGGGYEQYF.

The chain couples TRBV7-9 to TRBJ2-7, with 12 bases matching TRBD2. CDR1 is SEHNR and CDR2 is FQNEAQ in the germline V gene (reference sequence). This CDR3 contains 17 residues. V lost 4 bases and J lost 7; bases outside the gene matches: 14. CDR3 residues: CASSSFGTSGYLGEQYF. CDR3 sequence (DNA): TGTGCCAGCAGCTCATTCGGGACTAGCGGGTACCTGGGGGAGCAGTACTTC.

The gene calls are TRBV2 and TRBJ2-7; TRBD1 matches 7 bases. With 9 bases clipped from V and 6 bases from J, the junction kept 2 bases outside the gene matches. The CDR3 runs to 10 residues. The germline V gene has CDR1 SNHLY and CDR2 FYNNEI. The CDR3 nucleotides read TGTGCCAGTGGGACAGTCGAGCAGTACTTC. Translation gives CASGTVEQYF. Full variable domain (rest looked up from reference TRBV2 and TRBJ2-7): EPEVTQTPSHQVTQMGQEVILRCVPISNHLYFYWYRQILGQKVEFLVSFYNNEISEKSEIFDDQFSVERPDGSNFTLKIRSTKLEDSAMYFCASGTVEQYFGPGTRLTVT.

This sequence joins TRBV25-1 and TRBJ1-1, with D hard to call. The germline V gene encodes CDR1 MGHDK and CDR2 SYGVNS. The CDR3 consists of 11 residues. The germline V and J ends were trimmed by 2 bases and 11 bases, with 9 bases remaining between them. This chain's CDR3 is CASSEGNRAFF. CDR3 nucleotides: TGTGCCAGCAGTGAAGGTAACCGGGCTTTCTTT.

This clone was seen a single time. The chain is built from TRBV10-1 and TRBJ2-1, with 7 bases aligning to TRBD1. CDR1 is WNHNN, CDR2 SYGVQD, per germline (reference sequence). This CDR3 contains 16 residues. J gave up 2 bases and V 4 bases, and 8 bases lay outside the gene matches. The CDR3 here is CASSVVRQGPYNEQFF. In DNA form, the CDR3 reads TGCGCCAGCAGTGTGGTGAGACAGGGCCCCTACAATGAGCAGTTCTTC.

The gene calls are TRBV13 and TRBJ2-3; TRBD2 matches 15 bases. V trimming: 4 bases; J trimming: 2 bases; junction bases outside the gene matches: 13. The V gene's germline CDR1 is PRHDT and CDR2 FYEKMQ (reference sequence). The CDR3 consists of 20 residues. The CDR3 protein is CASSSPQGLAGGSYTDTQYF. The DNA of the CDR3 is TGTGCCAGCAGCTCCCCACAAGGACTAGCGGGGGGGTCCTACACAGATACGCAGTATTTT.

V usage is TRBV9 and J usage is TRBJ2-3, with D perhaps TRBD2 (6 bases). V shed 0 bases and J shed 6 bases, with 14 bases lying between them. Germline-derived CDR1 and CDR2 are SGDLS and YYNGEE. The CDR3 sequence is 15 residues long. CDR3 sequence (DNA): TGTGCCAGCAGCGTAGGCGGGAAGTTGTCCGATACGCAGTATTTT. Translation: CASSVGGKLSDTQYF. Full variable domain (remainder filled in from reference TRBV9 and TRBJ2-3): DSGVTQTPKHLITATGQRVTLRCSPRSGDLSVYWYQQSLDQGLQFLIQYYNGEERAKGNILERFSAQQFPDLHSELNLSSLELGDSALYFCASSVGGKLSDTQYFGPGTRLTVL.